This T cell receptor (beta chain) emerged from a study of T cell repertoires in ileal Crohn's disease. Study background: Operated complications were stricturing disease (approximately 61%) and penetrating disease (around 40%).

Turning to this clone: Its specificity is unknown.

Only in-frame clones appear in the TCRdb table, and some are missing; sequencing was by immunoSEQ multiplex PCR. The table includes fewer than 8,000 clones, around 72% detected once. Regarding the study as a whole: Mucosal expansions were suggested to be mainly CD8 T cells.

The CDR3 is 15 amino acids. V dropped 1 base and J dropped 6; count of bases not matched to a gene: 3. Germline V lookup: CDR1 SGHVS, CDR2 FQNEAQ. The genes are TRBV7-8 and TRBJ2-1; TRBD2 matches at 10 bases. The clonotype originates from an adult with Crohn's disease. The sequencing sample was made of ileal tissue. The CDR3 protein is CASSLDLAGANEQFF. The DNA for the CDR3 is TGTGCCAGCAGCTTAGACCTAGCGGGAGCCAATGAGCAGTTCTTC.